Below, 23 T cell receptor beta chains from the same sample are listed, as sequenced in a study of blood T cell repertoires in COVID-19. Profiling relied on immunoSEQ multiplex PCR, and the TCRdb table lists in-frame clones only, not all of them. The repertoire holds 110,000 to 150,000 clones, 84% seen once, with 10% to 13% in the top ten. The sequencing sample was made of peripheral blood. These receptors originate from a man aged 55 to 70 with active or convalescent COVID-19.

Written as DNA, the CDR3 is TGTGCCTGGAGTGGTTCGACAGGACGGGGCTATGGCTACACCTTC. This codes for CAWSGSTGRGYGYTF. The chain recombines TRBV30 with TRBJ1-2; a weak D match, TRBD1 (6 bases). Germline assignment: CDR1 GTSNPN and CDR2 SVGIG (reference sequence). The CDR3 contains 15 residues. V lost 1 base, J lost 4 bases, and 16 bases lay in between.

The chain employs TRBV2 and TRBJ1-1; 8 nucleotides line up with TRBD1. The length of the CDR3 is 13 residues. V was pared by 9 bases and J by 4 bases, with 7 bases of the junction left unmatched. Germline loops: CDR1 SNHLY, CDR2 FYNNEI. The CDR3 DNA is TGTGCCAGAGGAGGACAGGGTGGCACTGAAGCTTTCTTT. Protein: CARGGQGGTEAFF. Full variable domain (remainder filled in from reference TRBV2 and TRBJ1-1): EPEVTQTPSHQVTQMGQEVILRCVPISNHLYFYWYRQILGQKVEFLVSFYNNEISEKSEIFDDQFSVERPDGSNFTLKIRSTKLEDSAMYFCARGGQGGTEAFFGQGTRLTVV.

This chain joins TRBV24-1 and TRBJ2-1; TRBD1 matches 11 bases. The CDR3 length is 16 residues. CDR1 and CDR2 (germline): KGHDR, SFDVKD. The ends lost 2 bases at V and 7 bases at J; junction bases unmatched: 6. The CDR3 loop is CATSDYGTGGRNEQFF. Written as DNA, the CDR3 is TGTGCCACCAGTGATTACGGGACAGGGGGTAGAAATGAGCAGTTCTTC.

The CDR3 nucleotides read TGTGCCACCAGAGGGGAGGGTAACACCGGGGAGCTGTTTTTT. Translation gives CATRGEGNTGELFF. This chain uses TRBV24-1 with TRBJ2-2; 7 bases agree with TRBD2. V trimming: 7 bases; J trimming: 2 bases; junction bases outside the gene matches: 3. The CDR3 consists of 14 residues. Germline V gives CDR1 KGHDR, CDR2 SFDVKD.

The rearrangement links TRBV12-3 or TRBV12-4 to TRBJ2-2; D uncertain. This CDR3 contains 12 residues. Trimming stripped 7 bases from V and 12 bases from J, with 15 bases between. CDR3 sequence: CASNLDSGKLFF. The CDR3, as DNA: TGTGCCAGCAACCTGGATTCAGGAAAGCTGTTTTTT.

This clone occurred once. J is TRBJ1-4 and V is TRBV5-6; maybe TRBD1 (6 bases). The CDR3 extends over 15 amino acids. Trimming took off 4 bases at V and 7 bases at J, with 17 bases between the two ends. The V gene's germline CDR1 is SGHDT and CDR2 YYEEEE. The CDR3 sequence is CASSLWGQVGEKLFF. CDR3 nucleotide sequence: TGTGCCAGCAGCCTCTGGGGGCAGGTGGGTGAAAAACTGTTTTTT. Full variable domain (remainder filled in from reference TRBV5-6 and TRBJ1-4): DAGVTQSPTHLIKTRGQQVTLRCSPKSGHDTVSWYQQALGQGPQFIFQYYEEEERQRGNFPDRFSGHQFPNYSSELNVNALLLGDSALYLCASSLWGQVGEKLFFGSGTQLSVL.

The rearrangement uses TRBV7-8 and TRBJ1-6; D might be TRBD1 (6 bases). The germline V and J ends were trimmed by 2 bases and 8 bases, with 19 bases remaining between them. This CDR3 comprises 17 residues. The germline V gene encodes CDR1 SGHVS and CDR2 FQNEAQ. The chain's CDR3 is CASSLRLGTILDSPLHF. In DNA form, the CDR3 reads TGTGCCAGCAGCTTAAGACTTGGGACAATTTTGGATTCACCCCTCCACTTT.

V gene TRBV6-5 combines with J gene TRBJ2-7; D is perhaps TRBD2 (5 bases). Trimming took off 5 bases at V and 0 bases at J, with 8 bases between the two ends. The CDR3 sequence is 13 residues long. The germline gives CDR1 MNHEY, CDR2 SVGAGI. In nucleotides, the CDR3 is TGTGCCAGCAGTAACCGGGGCTCCTACGAGCAGTACGTC. Translated: CASSNRGSYEQYV.

The chain carries TRBV7-9 and TRBJ2-1; D unresolved. The CDR3 extends over 12 amino acids. The germline CDR1 and CDR2 sequences are SEHNR and FQNEAQ (reference sequence). Trimming took off 4 bases at V and 9 bases at J, with 10 bases between the two ends. The CDR3 sequence is CASSSPQVEQFF. DNA for the CDR3: TGTGCCAGCAGCTCTCCCCAGGTTGAGCAGTTCTTC.

The chain recombines TRBV5-8 with TRBJ1-2; D not resolved. Germline loops: CDR1 SGHTS, CDR2 YDEGEE. V shed 0 bases and J shed 8 bases, with 11 bases lying between them. The CDR3 totals 13 residues. CDR3 amino acids: CASSLGHVSGYTF. CDR3 coding DNA: TGTGCCAGCAGCTTGGGACACGTCTCGGGCTACACCTTC.

The chain recombines TRBV25-1 with TRBJ1-3, with TRBD1 as a possible D gene (6 bases). The CDR3 sequence is 18 residues long. Germline-derived CDR1 and CDR2 are MGHDK and SYGVNS. V gave up 3 bases and J gave up 0 bases, with 18 bases separating them. Here the CDR3 reads CASSEPATGPSSGNTIYF. CDR3 nucleotides: TGTGCCAGCAGTGAGCCAGCGACAGGACCCAGCTCTGGAAACACCATATATTTT.

The CDR3 DNA reads TGTGCCAGCAGCTCCGGGACTAGCGGGATTGAGACCCAGTACTTC. Translating it yields CASSSGTSGIETQYF. This chain uses TRBV11-2 with TRBJ2-5, with TRBD2 identical over 13 bases. The CDR3 loop spans 15 amino acids. From germline, CDR1 is SGHAT and CDR2 FQNNGV. V shed 4 bases and J 5 bases; nucleotides not matched to a gene: 4.

The chain is built from TRBV4-3 and TRBJ1-1; 7 nucleotides align to TRBD1. The CDR3 loop spans 16 amino acids. The V and J ends lost 0 bases and 7 bases, in that order; junction bases with no gene match: 11. Germline-derived CDR1 and CDR2 are LGHNA and YSLEER. Here the CDR3 reads CASSQDYGTVSFEAFF. CDR3 nucleotide sequence: TGCGCCAGCAGCCAAGATTACGGGACAGTCAGTTTTGAAGCTTTCTTT.

The chain combines TRBV6-2 or TRBV6-3 with TRBJ1-2, with D perhaps matching TRBD1 (6 bases). The germline V and J ends were trimmed by 2 bases and 5 bases, with 18 bases remaining between them. There are 16 residues in the CDR3. Germline lookup yields CDR1 MNHEY and CDR2 SVGEGT. The CDR3 protein is CASSYLRVRQAYGYTF. Here the CDR3 DNA reads TGTGCCAGCAGTTACCTCCGGGTTCGACAGGCATATGGCTACACCTTC.

The CDR3 loop reads CASRLRGNTEAFF. DNA of the CDR3: TGTGCCAGCCGATTAAGGGGGAACACTGAAGCTTTCTTT. The chain employs TRBV27 and TRBJ1-1, with a tentative D call TRBD1 (5 bases). Germline V gene data show CDR1 as MNHEY and CDR2 as SMNVEV (reference sequence). The CDR3 has 13 amino acids. Trimming removed 8 bases from V and 1 base from J, with 11 bases in between.

This clone has only a few counts. The V and J genes are TRBV6-2 or TRBV6-3 and TRBJ2-3, with TRBD1 identical over 7 bases. The CDR3 runs 15 residues. Trimming took 2 bases from V and 0 from J; bases not matched to a gene: 2. Germline CDR1 and CDR2: MNHEY and SVGEGT. CDR3 nucleotides: TGTGCCAGCAGTTACGACAGGGAGAGCACAGATACGCAGTATTTT. Translated, it gives CASSYDRESTDTQYF.

The rearrangement uses TRBV19 and TRBJ1-2, with 8 bases that match TRBD1. The CDR3 length is 14 residues. Per germline, CDR1 LNHDA and CDR2 SQIVND (reference sequence). With V trimmed by 5 bases and J by 1 base, 3 bases remained unmatched. This CDR3 is CASSPGQGNYGYTF. In DNA form, the CDR3 reads TGTGCCAGTAGTCCTGGACAGGGTAACTATGGCTACACCTTC.

This clone turned up a few times. CDR3 coding DNA: TGCGCCAGCACACCAAGCCCCACCGGGGAGCTGTTTTTT. Protein sequence: CASTPSPTGELFF. The chain employs TRBV4-1 and TRBJ2-2; no firm D call. V lost 7 bases and J lost 4, with 10 bases in between. The CDR3 spans 13 residues. Per germline, CDR1 MGHRA and CDR2 YSYEKL.

The chain is built from TRBV24-1 and TRBJ2-3, with TRBD2 matching 8 bases. Unmatched junction bases numbered 5, after V lost 5 bases and J lost 2 bases. The CDR3 sequence is 15 residues long. Per germline, CDR1 KGHDR and CDR2 SFDVKD. The CDR3 region has the DNA TGTGCCACCAGTGGCCGGGAGGGACTCACAGATACGCAGTATTTT. This codes for CATSGREGLTDTQYF.

V and J are TRBV7-2 and TRBJ2-3, with D perhaps matching TRBD1 (6 bases). Trimming took off 6 bases at V and 6 bases at J, with 10 bases between the two ends. In germline, CDR1 is SGHTA, CDR2 FQGNSA. The CDR3 sequence is 12 residues long. The chain's CDR3 is CASRRDRDTQYF. The CDR3 DNA is TGTGCCAGCAGGCGAGACAGGGATACGCAGTATTTT. The full variable domain, with the rest looked up from reference TRBV7-2 and TRBJ2-3, is GAGVSQSPSNKVTEKGKDVELRCDPISGHTALYWYRQSLGQGLEFLIYFQGNSAPDKSGLPSDRFSAERTGGSVSTLTIQRTQQEDSAVYLCASRRDRDTQYFGPGTRLTVL.

This clone was observed a handful of times. This chain's CDR3 is CASSIPRQGFTGELFF. CDR3 in DNA: TGTGCCAGTAGTATCCCTAGACAGGGTTTTACCGGGGAGCTGTTTTTT. The chain is built from TRBV19 and TRBJ2-2, with TRBD1 matching 7 bases. Germline lookup yields CDR1 LNHDA and CDR2 SQIVND (reference sequence). The CDR3 length is 16 residues. J lost 5 bases, V lost 3 bases, and 9 bases had no gene match.

This clone was found once. The rearrangement uses TRBV5-5 and TRBJ2-1, with D hard to call. This CDR3 is 13 amino acids long. The germline CDR1 and CDR2 sequences are SGHKS and YYEKEE (reference sequence). V was pared by 7 bases and J by 6 bases, with 14 bases between. In DNA form, the CDR3 reads TGTGCCAGCGCGATCCGAGCGCCCAATGAGCAGTTCTTC. Its protein is CASAIRAPNEQFF.

The chain has TRBV7-2 and TRBJ1-3; weak D call: TRBD1 (5 bases). V lost 5 bases and J 16 bases, leaving 15 bases between the germline ends. This CDR3 spans 11 amino acids. Germline V gene data show CDR1 as SGHTA and CDR2 as FQGNSA. CDR3 sequence: CASSPQGYLYF. In nucleotides, the CDR3 is TGTGCCAGCAGCCCCCAGGGATACCTGTATTTT.